This T cell receptor beta chain was recovered during a study of radiation and T cells in renal cell carcinoma. Study findings and constraints: In blood, top tumor clones expanded by 2 weeks, shrinking by 4. No pretreatment tumor biopsies were available for baseline clonotypes.

The data were produced by immunoSEQ multiplex PCR, yet TCRdb's version contains in-frame clones alone and is incomplete. Here the sample spans 160,000 or so clones, over 80% being singletons. Time point noted: blood 2 weeks post-SBRT. Treatment here: 15 Gy SBRT to primary tumor, nephrectomy 4 weeks later. After SBRT, blood was collected at 2 and 4 weeks, plus baseline. Between the trimmed V and J ends, which lost 4 bases and 0 bases, there was a span of 15 bases. Germline V CDR1 and CDR2: KGHSH, LQKENI. The CDR3 runs to 16 residues. On this clone itself: The antigen remains undetermined.

The sequence was obtained from a woman aged 50 to 60 with renal cell carcinoma. J is TRBJ1-1 and V is TRBV18; D is unclear. Sequenced here: blood, sampled from a patient whose treatment included radiotherapy and nephrectomy. CDR3 protein: CASSRTQWTLNTEAFF. CDR3 bases: TGTGCCAGCTCACGCACTCAATGGACCTTGAACACTGAAGCTTTCTTT.